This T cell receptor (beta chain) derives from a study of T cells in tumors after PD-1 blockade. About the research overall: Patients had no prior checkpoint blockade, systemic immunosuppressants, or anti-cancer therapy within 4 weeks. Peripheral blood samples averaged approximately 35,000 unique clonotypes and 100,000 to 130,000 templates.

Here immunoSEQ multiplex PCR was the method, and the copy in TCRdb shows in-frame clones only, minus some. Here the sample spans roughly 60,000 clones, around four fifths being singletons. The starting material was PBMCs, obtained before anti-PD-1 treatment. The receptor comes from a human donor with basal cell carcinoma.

The CDR3 bases are TGTGCCAGTAGTATAGGAGCAACTAGGGACAACTCTGGAAACACCATATATTTT. The encoded protein is CASSIGATRDNSGNTIYF. The V and J genes are TRBV19 and TRBJ1-3, with D perhaps matching TRBD1 (6 bases). Germline CDR1 LNHDA, CDR2 SQIVND (reference sequence). The CDR3 sequence is 18 residues long. V was pared by 1 base and J by 0 bases, with 16 bases between.